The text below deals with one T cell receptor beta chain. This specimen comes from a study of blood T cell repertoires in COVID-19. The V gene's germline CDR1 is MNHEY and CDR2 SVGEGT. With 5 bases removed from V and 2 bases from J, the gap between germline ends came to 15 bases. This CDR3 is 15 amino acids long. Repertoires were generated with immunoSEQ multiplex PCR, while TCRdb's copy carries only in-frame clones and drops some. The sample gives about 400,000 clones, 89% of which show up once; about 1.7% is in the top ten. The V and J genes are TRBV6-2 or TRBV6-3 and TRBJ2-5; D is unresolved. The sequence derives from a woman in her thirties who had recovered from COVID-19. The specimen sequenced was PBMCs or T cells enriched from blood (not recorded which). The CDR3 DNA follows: TGTGCCAGCAGTACCCCACTTTCTCCACAAGAGACCCAGTACTTC. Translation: CASSTPLSPQETQYF.